The rows below give T cell receptor beta chains drawn from one sample of a study of cytomegalovirus exposure and HLA in healthy donors. Data came from immunoSEQ multiplex PCR; TCRdb stores just in-frame clones and leaves some out. The table has 95,000 or so clones, 80% to 85% seen once. Material: PBMCs. These receptors all come from a woman between 65 and 79 years old in good health and CMV-seropositive. The CDR3 runs from the conserved cysteine through the conserved F or W.

V gene,J gene,CDR3 protein
TRBV5-1,TRBJ2-5,CASSLGTVQETQYF
TRBV6-5,TRBJ1-1,CASKRDINTEAFF
TRBV5-4,TRBJ1-2,CASSPGQGSYGYTF
TRBV7-2,-,CATAERRDYEQYF
TRBV7-9,TRBJ1-2,CASSSTGLNYGYTF
TRBV11-3,TRBJ2-7,CASSLVRNVRTRSYEQYF
TRBV5-1,TRBJ1-2,CASSFDSNYGYTF
TRBV5-4,TRBJ1-2,CASSELRDREGYTF
TRBV28,TRBJ1-4,CASRPGEANEKLFF
TRBV7-2,TRBJ2-1,CASSGSRRVGNEQFF
TRBV27,TRBJ2-4,CASSPLPLDYVNIQYF
TRBV6-7,TRBJ2-7,CASSRTRGTGYEQYF
TRBV4-3,TRBJ2-5,CASSQWGEGDRKTQYF
TRBV7-9,TRBJ1-2,CASSLGADSQGDYGYTF
TRBV14,TRBJ2-1,CASSLRQGPGNEQFF
TRBV5-1,TRBJ2-7,CASSLEGVTYEQYF
TRBV5-6,TRBJ2-1,CASSRATSGRGGEQFF
TRBV11-2,TRBJ2-7,CASSWGQSYEQYF
TRBV27,TRBJ2-4,CASKKISGMAKNIQYF
TRBV2,TRBJ1-6,CASSATGNYNLAPLHF
TRBV18,TRBJ2-7,CASSTGSSGRGEQYF
TRBV7-9,TRBJ1-2,CASSLVSQGSGYTF
TRBV5-6,TRBJ1-2,CASSLVGQGNTYGYTF
TRBV5-1,TRBJ1-1,CASSSGGVRGTEAFF
TRBV29-1,TRBJ1-2,CSVTGTGGALVGYTF
TRBV28,TRBJ2-7,CASSLGASGRYEQYF
TRBV10-3,TRBJ2-3,CATRLAGVIDTQYF
TRBV20-1,TRBJ2-1,CSAASGNEQFF
TRBV6-4,TRBJ2-6,CASSGPPGANVLTF
TRBV7-9,TRBJ2-2,CASSGSRDRGTGELFF
TRBV19,TRBJ2-1,CASSTSGSGNEQFF
TRBV7-3,TRBJ2-1,CASSRDRKTYNEQFF
TRBV27,TRBJ2-7,CASSLRVAGGRTYEQYF
TRBV15,TRBJ2-1,CATSRSGASGRPAYNEQFF
TRBV2,TRBJ1-5,CASSLRGQGDQPQHF
TRBV19,TRBJ2-1,CASSITYPSSYNEQFF
TRBV19,TRBJ2-4,CASSITGQGNIQYF
TRBV28,TRBJ2-7,CASSLLQGNEQYF
TRBV11-3,TRBJ2-1,CASSRALALSNEQFF
TRBV28,TRBJ2-1,CASTGLAGDEQFF
TRBV5-1,TRBJ2-1,CASSGLAGVDEQFF
TRBV16,TRBJ1-1,CASSQSRGTGAEAFF
TRBV28,TRBJ2-7,CASSSPLGLAGGTYEQYF
TRBV18,TRBJ2-2,CASSPGRNTGELFF
TRBV7-9,TRBJ1-2,CSSSFRGYGYTF
TRBV19,TRBJ2-7,CASRYDDRGEQYF
TRBV28,TRBJ2-6,CASSFSGGLSSGANVLTF
TRBV9,TRBJ2-1,CASSVIDSPEQFF
TRBV5-6,TRBJ2-7,CASSLEGQRYF
TRBV7-6,TRBJ2-5,CASSFSETQYF
TRBV4-3,TRBJ2-7,CASSQVMDKNYEQYF
TRBV30,TRBJ1-2,CAWSVTGLYYGYTF
TRBV5-1,TRBJ2-3,CASRDIRGVTDTQYF
TRBV30,TRBJ2-5,CAWTQTGGETQYF